The present T cell receptor (beta chain) was sequenced within a study of T cell responses to AZD1222 COVID-19 vaccine. Sequencing used immunoSEQ multiplex PCR; TCRdb keeps in-frame clones, though not all of them. The sample contains roughly 80,000 clones, about nine tenths of which appear only once. CDR3 length equals 12 residues. V gave up 4 bases and J gave up 6 bases; unmatched junction bases: 0. Germline V gene lookup returns CDR1 SGHTA and CDR2 FQGNSA. The TCR was taken from an adult who received the AZD1222 COVID-19 vaccine. V and J are TRBV7-2 and TRBJ1-5, with 7 bases identical to TRBD1. Sequenced material: peripheral blood, taken 28 days after the second AZD1222 dose. CDR3 sequence: CASSSGGQPQHF. CDR3 coding DNA: TGTGCCAGCAGCTCAGGGGGTCAGCCCCAGCATTTT.